Below, one T cell receptor beta chain is given with its context. Its antigen is currently unknown. Co-extracted RNA and DNA came from about 20-30 mg of unsorted bulk tissue. The data derive from a study of tumor-infiltrating lymphocytes in primary liver carcinoma. Background on the study: The study obtained roughly 3.65 to 8 million productive TCRbeta reads per sample, similar across tissue types.

Whole-study findings and limits: Lower overlap was observed for tumor-adjacent and tumor-blood pairs relative to tumor region pairs. Tumor specimens were characterized by a significantly higher top-250-clone fraction than blood (p = 0.039).

Starting from 500 ng of total RNA, TCR beta cDNA was produced with a primer in the constant region. ARM-PCR was slightly modified, and three nested multiplex PCR rounds with it gave rise to the TCR beta libraries. TCRdb fed the multiplex PCR reads into MiXCR, producing one record per CDR3 protein. The table records some 130,000 distinct CDR3 sequences, roughly 75% of them present only once. The TCR was taken from a woman aged 55-70 years with primary liver carcinoma and hepatitis B virus infection. Sequenced sample: tumor-adjacent normal liver tissue.

As DNA, the CDR3 is TGCAGCCAATCGAGCGGGAGACTCCATGATACGCAGTATTTT. Amino acids: CSQSSGRLHDTQYF. The chain uses TRBV29-1 and TRBJ2-3; 8 positions match TRBD2. This CDR3 has 14 residues. J was trimmed by 6 bases and V by 8 bases; bases with no gene match: 13. Germline assignment: CDR1 SQVTM and CDR2 ANQGSEA.